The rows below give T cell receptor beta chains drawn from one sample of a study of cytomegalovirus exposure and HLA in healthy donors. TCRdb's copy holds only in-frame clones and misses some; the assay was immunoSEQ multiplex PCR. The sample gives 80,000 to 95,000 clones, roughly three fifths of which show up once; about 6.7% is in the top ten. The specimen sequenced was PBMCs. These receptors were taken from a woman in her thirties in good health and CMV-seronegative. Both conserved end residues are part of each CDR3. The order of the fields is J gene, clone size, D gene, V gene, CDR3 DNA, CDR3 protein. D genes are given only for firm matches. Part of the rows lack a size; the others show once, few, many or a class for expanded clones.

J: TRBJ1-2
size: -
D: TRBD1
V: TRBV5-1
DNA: TGCGCCAGCAGCTGGGGGCGACAGGGAGGCAGAGGCTACACCTTC
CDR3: CASSWGRQGGRGYTF

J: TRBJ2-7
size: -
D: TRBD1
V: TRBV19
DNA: TGTGCCTCGCAGGGGGTTAACTACGAGCAGTACTTC
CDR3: CASQGVNYEQYF

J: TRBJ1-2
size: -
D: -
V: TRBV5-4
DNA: TGTGCCAGCAGCTTGGGGCTGCTTGGCTACACCTTC
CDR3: CASSLGLLGYTF

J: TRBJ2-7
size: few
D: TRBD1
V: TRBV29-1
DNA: TGCAGCGTTGAAGATACAGGGACAGGGTCATACGAGCAGTACTTC
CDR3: CSVEDTGTGSYEQYF

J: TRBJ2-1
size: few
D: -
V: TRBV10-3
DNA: TGTGCCATCAGGGACTTTCCGAATTACAATGAGCAGTTCTTC
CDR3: CAIRDFPNYNEQFF

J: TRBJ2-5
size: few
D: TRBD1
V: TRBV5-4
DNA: TGTGCCAGCAGCTTGATGTGGCAGGGGGATGAGACCCAGTACTTC
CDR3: CASSLMWQGDETQYF

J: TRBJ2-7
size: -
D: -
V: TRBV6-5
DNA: TGTGCCAGCAGTTATTCGGGAGCGGGCGCCTACGAGCAGTACTTC
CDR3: CASSYSGAGAYEQYF

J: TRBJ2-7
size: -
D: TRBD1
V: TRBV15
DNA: TGTGCCACCAGCAGAGTTTCCTCCGGGACAGACTACGAGCAGTACTTC
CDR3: CATSRVSSGTDYEQYF

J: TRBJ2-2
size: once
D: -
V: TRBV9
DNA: TGTGCCAGCAGCGTAGGATGGCTCAGGGACACCGGGGAGCTGTTTTTT
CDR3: CASSVGWLRDTGELFF

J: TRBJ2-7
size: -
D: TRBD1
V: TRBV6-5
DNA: TGTGCCAGCAGGAGAGGGGGCGGCTACGAGCAGTACTTC
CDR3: CASRRGGGYEQYF

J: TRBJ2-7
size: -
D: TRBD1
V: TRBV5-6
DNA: TGTGCCAGCAGCTTTAGGGGGCGCGACGAGCAGTACTTC
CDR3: CASSFRGRDEQYF

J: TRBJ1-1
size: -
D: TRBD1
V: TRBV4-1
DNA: TGCGCCAGCAGCCAAGGAGACAGGGAGGCTGAAGCTTTCTTT
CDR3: CASSQGDREAEAFF

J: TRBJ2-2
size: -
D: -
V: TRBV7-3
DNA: TGTGCCAGCAGCACACTAGGGAGCGTCGGGGAGCTGTTTTTT
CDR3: CASSTLGSVGELFF

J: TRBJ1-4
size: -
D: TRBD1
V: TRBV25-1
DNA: TGTGCCAGCAGTGGGACAGGGGTCCCGTTGTTTTTT
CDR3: CASSGTGVPLFF

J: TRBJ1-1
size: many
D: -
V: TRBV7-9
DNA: TGTGCCAGCAGCCCGAAGGTCAGGGTAGGCACTGAAGCTTTCTTT
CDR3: CASSPKVRVGTEAFF

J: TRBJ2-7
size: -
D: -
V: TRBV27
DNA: TGTGCCAGCAGTTTACGGCAGGCAACGGGATCCCTCGAGCAGTACTTC
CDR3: CASSLRQATGSLEQYF

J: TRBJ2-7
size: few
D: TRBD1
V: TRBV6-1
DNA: TGTGCCTGCCGGACAGGGGTTTTCTACGAGCAGTACTTC
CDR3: CACRTGVFYEQYF

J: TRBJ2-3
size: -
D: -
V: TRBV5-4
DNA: TGTGCCAGCAGCCTTGGACTGAAGGCGGATACGCAGTATTTT
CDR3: CASSLGLKADTQYF

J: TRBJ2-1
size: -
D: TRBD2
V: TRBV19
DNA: TGTGCCAGTAGTATAGATGGCGCTAGCGGGAGAGGCAATGAGCAGTTCTTC
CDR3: CASSIDGASGRGNEQFF

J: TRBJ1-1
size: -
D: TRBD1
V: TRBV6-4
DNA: TGTGCCAGCAGTGAGACCGGGACAGGGTTTAAGACTGAAGCTTTCTTT
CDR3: CASSETGTGFKTEAFF

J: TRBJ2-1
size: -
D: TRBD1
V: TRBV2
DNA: TGTGCCAGCAGGGGACAGTATTACAATGAGCAGTTCTTC
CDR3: CASRGQYYNEQFF

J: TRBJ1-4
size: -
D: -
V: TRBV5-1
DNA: TGCGCCAGCAGCTTGGGGGACAACCGTAATGAAAAACTGTTTTTT
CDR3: CASSLGDNRNEKLFF

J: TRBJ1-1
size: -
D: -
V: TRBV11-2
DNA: TGTGCCAGCAGCTTAGTTCGGAGGGGTGAAGCTTTCTTT
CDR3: CASSLVRRGEAFF

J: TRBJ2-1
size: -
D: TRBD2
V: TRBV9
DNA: TGTGCCAGCAGCGTAGGGCCTAGCGGTTCTTCCTACAATGAGCAGTTCTTC
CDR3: CASSVGPSGSSYNEQFF

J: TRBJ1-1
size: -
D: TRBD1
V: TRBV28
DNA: TGTGCCAGCAGTTCGGGACAGGGGTGGAGGGAAGCTTTCTTT
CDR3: CASSSGQGWREAFF

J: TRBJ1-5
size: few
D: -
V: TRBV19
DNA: TGTGCCAGTACCCCGGGCAGGGAAGGACAGCCCCAGCATTTT
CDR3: CASTPGREGQPQHF

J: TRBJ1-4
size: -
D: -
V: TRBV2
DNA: TGTGCCAGCAAGGTCGGGGAGGGCGCGGTTGACGAAAAACTGTTTTTT
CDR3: CASKVGEGAVDEKLFF

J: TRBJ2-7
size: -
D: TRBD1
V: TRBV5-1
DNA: TGCGCCAGCAGCGTGGCCGGGACAGGGAACTACGAGCAGTACTTC
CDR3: CASSVAGTGNYEQYF

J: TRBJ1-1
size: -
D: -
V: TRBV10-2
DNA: TGCGCCAGCAGTGAGTCGAAGAGAAACACTGAAGCTTTCTTT
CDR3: CASSESKRNTEAFF

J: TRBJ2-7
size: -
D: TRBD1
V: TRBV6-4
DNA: TGTGCCAGTTCCGGACAGGGTGTCGATGAGCAGTACTTC
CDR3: CASSGQGVDEQYF

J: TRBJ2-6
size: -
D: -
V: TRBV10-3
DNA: TGTGCCATCAGTGAGTCGGCAGGGAAAGGTGGGGCCAACGTCCTGACTTTC
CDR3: CAISESAGKGGANVLTF

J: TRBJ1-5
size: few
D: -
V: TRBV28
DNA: TGTGCCAGCATGAAAGCGTCTAGCAATCAGCCCCAGCATTTT
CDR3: CASMKASSNQPQHF